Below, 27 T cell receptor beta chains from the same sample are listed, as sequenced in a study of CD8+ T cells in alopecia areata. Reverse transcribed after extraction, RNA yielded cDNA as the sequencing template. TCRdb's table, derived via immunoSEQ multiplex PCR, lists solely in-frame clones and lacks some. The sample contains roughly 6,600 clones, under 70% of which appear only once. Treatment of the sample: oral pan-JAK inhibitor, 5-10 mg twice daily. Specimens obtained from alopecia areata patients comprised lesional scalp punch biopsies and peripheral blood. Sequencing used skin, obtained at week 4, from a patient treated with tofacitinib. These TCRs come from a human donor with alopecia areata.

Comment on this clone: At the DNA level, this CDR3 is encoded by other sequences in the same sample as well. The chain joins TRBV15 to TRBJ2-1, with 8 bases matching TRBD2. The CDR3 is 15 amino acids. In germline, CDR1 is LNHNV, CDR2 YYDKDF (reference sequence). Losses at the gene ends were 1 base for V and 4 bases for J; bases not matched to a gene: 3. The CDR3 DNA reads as TGTGCCACCAGCAGAGGACTAGCGTATTACAATGAGCAGTTCTTC. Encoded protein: CATSRGLAYYNEQFF.

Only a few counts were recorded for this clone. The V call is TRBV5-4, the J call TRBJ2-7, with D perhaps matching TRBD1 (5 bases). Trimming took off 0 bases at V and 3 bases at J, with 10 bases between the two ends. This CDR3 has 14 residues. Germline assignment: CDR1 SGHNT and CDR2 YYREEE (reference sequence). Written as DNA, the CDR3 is TGTGCCAGCAGCTTGGCGTCGACAGTCTACGAGCAGTACTTC. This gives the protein CASSLASTVYEQYF.

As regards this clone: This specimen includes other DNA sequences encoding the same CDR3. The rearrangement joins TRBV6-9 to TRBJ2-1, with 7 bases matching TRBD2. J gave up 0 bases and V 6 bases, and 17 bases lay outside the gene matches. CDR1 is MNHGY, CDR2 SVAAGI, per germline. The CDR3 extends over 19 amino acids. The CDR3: CASRPERAGESPSYNEQFF. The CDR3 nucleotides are TGTGCCAGCAGGCCTGAGAGGGCGGGAGAGTCCCCCTCCTACAATGAGCAGTTCTTC.

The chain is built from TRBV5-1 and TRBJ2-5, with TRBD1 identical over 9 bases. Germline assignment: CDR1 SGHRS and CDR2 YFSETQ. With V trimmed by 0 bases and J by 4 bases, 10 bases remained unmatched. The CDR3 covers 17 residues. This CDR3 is CASSLAGTGRERETQYF. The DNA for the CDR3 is TGCGCCAGCAGCTTGGCCGGGACAGGGAGAGAAAGAGAGACCCAGTACTTC. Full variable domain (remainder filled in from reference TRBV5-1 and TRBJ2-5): KAGVTQTPRYLIKTRGQQVTLSCSPISGHRSVSWYQQTPGQGLQFLFEYFSETQRNKGNFPGRFSGRQFSNSRSEMNVSTLELGDSALYLCASSLAGTGRERETQYFGPGTRLLVL.

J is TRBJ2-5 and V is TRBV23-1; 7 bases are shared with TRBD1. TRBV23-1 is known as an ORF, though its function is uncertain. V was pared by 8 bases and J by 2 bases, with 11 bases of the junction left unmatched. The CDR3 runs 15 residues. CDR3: CASGVRDRLQETQYF. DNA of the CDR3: TGCGCCAGCGGCGTCCGGGACAGACTGCAAGAGACCCAGTACTTC.

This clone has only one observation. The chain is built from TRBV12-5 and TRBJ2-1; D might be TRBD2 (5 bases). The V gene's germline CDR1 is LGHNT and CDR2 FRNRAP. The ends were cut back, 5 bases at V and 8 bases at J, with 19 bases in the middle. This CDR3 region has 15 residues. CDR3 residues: CASGPSGAYDYEQFF. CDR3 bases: TGTGCTAGTGGTCCCAGCGGAGCTTACGACTATGAGCAGTTCTTC.

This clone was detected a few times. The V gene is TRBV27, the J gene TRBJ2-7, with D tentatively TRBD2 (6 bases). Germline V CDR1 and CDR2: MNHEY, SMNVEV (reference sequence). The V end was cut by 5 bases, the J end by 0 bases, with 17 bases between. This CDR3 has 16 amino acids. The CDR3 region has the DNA TGTGCCAGCAGTCCCGGGGGAGGCAGGAGCTCCTACGAGCAGTACTTC. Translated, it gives CASSPGGGRSSYEQYF.

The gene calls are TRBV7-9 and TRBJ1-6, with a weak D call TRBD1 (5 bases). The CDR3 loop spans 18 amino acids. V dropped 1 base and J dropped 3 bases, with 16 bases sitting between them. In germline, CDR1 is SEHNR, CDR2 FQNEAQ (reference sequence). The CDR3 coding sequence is TGTGCCAGCAGCTTAGGGTGCCAGGGTTCGAGCTATAATTCACCCCTCCACTTT. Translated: CASSLGCQGSSYNSPLHF. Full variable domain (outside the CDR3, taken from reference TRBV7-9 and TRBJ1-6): DTGVSQNPRHKITKRGQNVTFRCDPISEHNRLYWYRQTLGQGPEFLTYFQNEAQLEKSRLLSDRFSAERPKGSFSTLEIQRTEQGDSAMYLCASSLGCQGSSYNSPLHFGNGTRLTVT.

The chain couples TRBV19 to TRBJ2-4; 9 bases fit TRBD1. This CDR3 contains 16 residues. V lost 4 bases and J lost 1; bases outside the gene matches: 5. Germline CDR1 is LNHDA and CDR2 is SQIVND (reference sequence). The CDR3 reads CASSTGTGMAKNIQYF. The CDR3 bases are TGTGCCAGTAGTACCGGGACAGGGATGGCCAAAAACATTCAGTACTTC.

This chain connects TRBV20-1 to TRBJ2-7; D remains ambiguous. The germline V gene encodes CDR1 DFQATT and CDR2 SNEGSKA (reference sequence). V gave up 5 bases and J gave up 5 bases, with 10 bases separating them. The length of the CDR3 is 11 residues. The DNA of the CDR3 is TGCAGTGCTCACGGACCTAACGAGCAGTACTTC. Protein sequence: CSAHGPNEQYF.

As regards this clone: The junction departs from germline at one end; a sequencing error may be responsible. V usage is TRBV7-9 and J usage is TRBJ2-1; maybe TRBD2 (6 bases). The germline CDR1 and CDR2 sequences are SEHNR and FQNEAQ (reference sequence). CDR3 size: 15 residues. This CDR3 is CASSVAAGPYNEQFF. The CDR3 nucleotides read TGTGCCAGCAGCGTAGCAGCGGGTCCCTACAATGAGCAGTTCTTC.

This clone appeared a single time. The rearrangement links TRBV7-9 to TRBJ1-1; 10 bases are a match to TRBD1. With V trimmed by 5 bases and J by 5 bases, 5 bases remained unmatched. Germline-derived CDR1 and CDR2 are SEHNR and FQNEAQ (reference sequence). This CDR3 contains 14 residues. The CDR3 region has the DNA TGTGCCAGCAGCCCCTGGGACAGGGGAACTGAAGCTTTCTTT. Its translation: CASSPWDRGTEAFF.

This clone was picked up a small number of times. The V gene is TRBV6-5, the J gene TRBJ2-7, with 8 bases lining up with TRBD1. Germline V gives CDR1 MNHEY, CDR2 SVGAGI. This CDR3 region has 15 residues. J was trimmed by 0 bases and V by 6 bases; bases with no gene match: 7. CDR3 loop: CASRPDRAFSYEQYF. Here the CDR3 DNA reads TGTGCCAGCAGGCCGGACAGGGCTTTCTCCTACGAGCAGTACTTC.

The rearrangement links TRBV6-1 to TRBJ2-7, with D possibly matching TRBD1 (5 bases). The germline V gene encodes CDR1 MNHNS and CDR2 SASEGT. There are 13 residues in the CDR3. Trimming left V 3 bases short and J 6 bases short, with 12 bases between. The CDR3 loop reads CASSDGRVSEQYF. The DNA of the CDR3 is TGTGCCAGCAGTGATGGCAGGGTCTCCGAGCAGTACTTC.

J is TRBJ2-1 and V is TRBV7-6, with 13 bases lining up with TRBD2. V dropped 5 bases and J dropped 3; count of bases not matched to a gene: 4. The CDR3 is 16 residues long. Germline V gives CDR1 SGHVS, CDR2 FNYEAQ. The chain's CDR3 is CASSPRTSGSYNEQFF. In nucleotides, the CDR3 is TGTGCCAGCAGCCCCAGGACTAGCGGGAGCTACAATGAGCAGTTCTTC.

The CDR3 bases are TGTGCCAGCAGTGACAGGAGGGCACGTAGGGTAGGTAGCACTGAAGCTTTCTTT. Encoded protein: CASSDRRARRVGSTEAFF. The chain is built from TRBV27 and TRBJ1-1, with D possibly being TRBD1 (6 bases). V lost 5 bases to trimming and J lost 4 bases, with 26 bases between them. The length of the CDR3 is 18 residues. Per germline, CDR1 MNHEY and CDR2 SMNVEV (reference sequence).

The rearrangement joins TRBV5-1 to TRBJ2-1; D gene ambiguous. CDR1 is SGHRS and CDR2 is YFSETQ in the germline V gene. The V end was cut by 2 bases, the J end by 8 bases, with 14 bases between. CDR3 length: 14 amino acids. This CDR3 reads CASSLAWAGYEQFF. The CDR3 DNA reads TGCGCCAGCAGCTTAGCCTGGGCTGGCTATGAGCAGTTCTTC.

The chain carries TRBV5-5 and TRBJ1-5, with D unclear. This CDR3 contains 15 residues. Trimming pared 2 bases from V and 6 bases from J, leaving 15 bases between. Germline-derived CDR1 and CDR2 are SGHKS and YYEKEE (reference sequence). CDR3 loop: CASSFSLNEGQPQHF. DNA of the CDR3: TGTGCCAGCAGCTTTTCCCTGAACGAGGGTCAGCCCCAGCATTTT.

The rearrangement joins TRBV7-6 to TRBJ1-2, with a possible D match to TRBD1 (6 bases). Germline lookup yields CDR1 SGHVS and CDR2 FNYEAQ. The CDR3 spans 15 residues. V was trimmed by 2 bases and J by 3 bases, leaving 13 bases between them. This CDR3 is CASSLWKTGYYGYTF. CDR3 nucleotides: TGTGCCAGCAGCTTATGGAAGACAGGCTACTATGGCTACACCTTC.

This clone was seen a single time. The CDR3 region is CSLKDRGRFETQYF. CDR3 sequence (DNA): TGCAGCTTAAAGGACAGGGGAAGGTTCGAGACCCAGTACTTC. The genes are TRBV29-1 and TRBJ2-5, with 9 bases identical to TRBD1. V was pared by 8 bases and J by 5 bases, with 12 bases of the junction left unmatched. Germline V gene lookup returns CDR1 SQVTM and CDR2 ANQGSEA. This CDR3 is 14 amino acids long.

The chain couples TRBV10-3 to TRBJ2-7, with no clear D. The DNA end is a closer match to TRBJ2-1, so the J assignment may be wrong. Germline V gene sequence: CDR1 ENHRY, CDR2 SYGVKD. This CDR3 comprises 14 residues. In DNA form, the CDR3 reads TGTGCCATCAATGTAGGGCAGTCCTACAATGAGCAGTTCTTC. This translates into CAINVGQSYNEQFF.

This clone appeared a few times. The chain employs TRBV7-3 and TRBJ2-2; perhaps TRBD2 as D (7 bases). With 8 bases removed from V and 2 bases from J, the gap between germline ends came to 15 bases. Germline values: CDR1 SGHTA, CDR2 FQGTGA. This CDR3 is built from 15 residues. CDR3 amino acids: CASRLGGRNTGELFF. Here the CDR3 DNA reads TGTGCCAGCCGCCTGGGGGGGCGCAACACCGGGGAGCTGTTTTTT.

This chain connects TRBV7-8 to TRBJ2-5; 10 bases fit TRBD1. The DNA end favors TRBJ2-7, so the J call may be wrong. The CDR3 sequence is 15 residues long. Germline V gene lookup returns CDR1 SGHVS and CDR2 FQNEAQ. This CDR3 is CASSLCRTGGYEQYF. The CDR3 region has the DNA TGTGCCAGCAGCTTATGCCGGACAGGGGGCTACGAGCAGTACTTC.

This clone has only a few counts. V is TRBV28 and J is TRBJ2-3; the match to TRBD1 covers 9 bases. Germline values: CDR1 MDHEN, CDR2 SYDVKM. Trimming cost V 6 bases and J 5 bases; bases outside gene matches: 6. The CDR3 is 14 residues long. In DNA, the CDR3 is TGTGCCAGCAGCGAGGGGACAGGGATAGATACGCAGTATTTT. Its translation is CASSEGTGIDTQYF.

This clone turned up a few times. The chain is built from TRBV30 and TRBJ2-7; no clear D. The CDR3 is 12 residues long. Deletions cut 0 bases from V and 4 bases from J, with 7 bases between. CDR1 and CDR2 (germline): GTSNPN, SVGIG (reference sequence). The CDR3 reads CAWSVRAYEQYF. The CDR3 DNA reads TGTGCCTGGAGTGTACGGGCTTACGAGCAGTACTTC.

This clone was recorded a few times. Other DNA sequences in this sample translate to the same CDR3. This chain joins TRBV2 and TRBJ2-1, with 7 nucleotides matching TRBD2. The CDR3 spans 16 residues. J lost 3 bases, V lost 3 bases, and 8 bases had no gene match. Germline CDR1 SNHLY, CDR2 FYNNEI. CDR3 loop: CASSEVRLAVYNEQFF. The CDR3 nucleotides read TGTGCCAGCAGTGAGGTTCGGCTAGCGGTCTACAATGAGCAGTTCTTC.

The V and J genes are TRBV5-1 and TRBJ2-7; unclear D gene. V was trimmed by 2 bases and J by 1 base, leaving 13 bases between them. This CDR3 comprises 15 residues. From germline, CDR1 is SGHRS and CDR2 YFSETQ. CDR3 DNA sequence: TGCGCCAGCAGCTTCGGCCAGCATTATTCCTACGAGCAGTACTTC. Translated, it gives CASSFGQHYSYEQYF.